What follows are 24 T cell receptor beta chains derived from one specimen sequenced in a study of beta chain features in type 1 diabetes. The study's findings and limits: For Type 1 diabetes patients, all four CD4+ subsets carried TCRB CDR3s that were moderately but significantly shorter.

Of the isolated RNA, all was reverse transcribed, and so the sequenced material was expressed TCRB transcripts. Assay: immunoSEQ multiplex PCR; the TCRdb copy retains only in-frame clones and omits some. Of some 44,000 clones listed, roughly 70% are singletons. For these TCRs, the target antigens are not known. Sequenced sample: Tregs from blood. These receptors all come from a woman under 30 with type 1 diabetes.

CDR3 nucleotide sequence: TGTGCCAGCAGCGTAGTCCACCAAGCGGGGGGCTCCAGGAATGAGCAGTTCTTC. This codes for CASSVVHQAGGSRNEQFF. V usage is TRBV9 and J usage is TRBJ2-1; 9 bases are shared with TRBD2. The CDR3 contains 18 residues. The germline gives CDR1 SGDLS, CDR2 YYNGEE. With 0 bases clipped from V and 7 bases from J, the junction kept 14 bases outside the gene matches.

The chain combines TRBV7-2 with TRBJ1-2, with D perhaps TRBD1 (6 bases). In germline, CDR1 is SGHTA, CDR2 FQGNSA. This CDR3 has 14 amino acids. The V and J ends lost 3 bases and 7 bases respectively, with 15 bases between them. CDR3 bases: TGTGCCAGCAGCTTTAGTAACAGGGATCTTGGCTACACCTTC. Translation: CASSFSNRDLGYTF. The whole variable domain, remainder taken from reference TRBV7-2 and TRBJ1-2, is GAGVSQSPSNKVTEKGKDVELRCDPISGHTALYWYRQSLGQGLEFLIYFQGNSAPDKSGLPSDRFSAERTGGSVSTLTIQRTQQEDSAVYLCASSFSNRDLGYTFGSGTRLTVV.

In nucleotides, the CDR3 is TGTGCCAGCAGTTTGGCTGGGACAGCCTACAATGAGCAGTTCTTC. Protein sequence: CASSLAGTAYNEQFF. The J gene is TRBJ2-1, the V gene TRBV28; 7 bases align to TRBD1. The V and J ends lost 3 bases and 2 bases, in that order; junction bases with no gene match: 4. Germline CDR1 is MDHEN and CDR2 is SYDVKM. The CDR3 sequence is 15 residues long.

V and J are TRBV5-4 and TRBJ2-7; D perhaps matches TRBD2 (5 bases). In germline, CDR1 is SGHNT, CDR2 YYREEE (reference sequence). Trimming cost V 4 bases and J 2 bases, with 16 bases left between them. This CDR3 spans 15 amino acids. CDR3 in amino acids: CASSTRTGKTYEQYF. Here the CDR3 DNA reads TGTGCCAGCAGCACCAGGACCGGGAAGACCTACGAGCAGTACTTC.

This clone was detected only a few times. The rearrangement joins TRBV6-1 to TRBJ1-5; 9 bases match TRBD1. This CDR3 has 14 amino acids. Per the germline V gene, CDR1 is MNHNS and CDR2 is SASEGT. The V gene end was trimmed by 4 bases and the J gene end by 9 bases; junction bases not matched to a gene: 7. The CDR3 DNA is TGTGCCAGCAGTGTACAGGGGGCACGGGCGCCCCAGCATTTT. As protein: CASSVQGARAPQHF.

This chain joins TRBV7-2 and TRBJ2-5; 11 bases are shared with TRBD2. The J call may be faulty, since TRBJ2-7 better matches the DNA end. This CDR3 region has 14 residues. Germline CDR1 SGHTA, CDR2 FQGNSA. The CDR3 bases are TGTGCCAGCAGCCTGACTAGCGGGGCCTACGAGCAGTACTTC. It specifies CASSLTSGAYEQYF.

The chain joins TRBV5-1 to TRBJ1-2, with D tentatively TRBD1 (5 bases). V was cut by 0 bases and J by 5 bases, with 11 bases left in between. This CDR3 comprises 14 residues. The germline CDR1 and CDR2 sequences are SGHRS and YFSETQ. CDR3 in amino acids: CASSLDRRDYGYTF. In DNA, the CDR3 is TGCGCCAGCAGCTTGGACAGGAGAGATTATGGCTACACCTTC. Supplemented by reference TRBV5-1 and TRBJ1-2, the full variable domain reads KAGVTQTPRYLIKTRGQQVTLSCSPISGHRSVSWYQQTPGQGLQFLFEYFSETQRNKGNFPGRFSGRQFSNSRSEMNVSTLELGDSALYLCASSLDRRDYGYTFGSGTRLTVV.

This clone was seen a handful of times. The V call is TRBV29-1, the J call TRBJ2-7, with D possibly being TRBD1 (6 bases). Germline-derived CDR1 and CDR2 are SQVTM and ANQGSEA. The CDR3 is 14 residues long. Trimming took 5 bases from V and 4 from J, leaving 18 bases between them. The CDR3 loop reads CSVLRDTYYYEQYF. CDR3 DNA: TGCAGCGTTCTCCGGGACACGTACTATTACGAGCAGTACTTC.

This clone occurred a few times. This chain uses TRBV5-1 with TRBJ2-7; 7 nucleotides agree with TRBD1. Trimming cost V 2 bases and J 7 bases; bases outside gene matches: 12. Per the germline V gene, CDR1 is SGHRS and CDR2 is YFSETQ. The CDR3 extends over 15 amino acids. This CDR3 reads CASSLGDSLPREQYF. The CDR3, as DNA: TGCGCCAGCAGCTTAGGGGACAGCCTCCCGAGAGAGCAGTACTTC.

This clone was recorded a few times. V and J are TRBV27 and TRBJ2-5, with D hard to call. The CDR3 covers 12 residues. Per germline, CDR1 MNHEY and CDR2 SMNVEV (reference sequence). Trimming left V 8 bases short and J 9 bases short, with 16 bases between. CDR3 protein: CASGFTRRPQYF. For the CDR3, the DNA is TGTGCCAGCGGATTCACACGCAGGCCCCAGTACTTC.

The chain carries TRBV6-1 and TRBJ1-3; D remains unclear. The CDR3 length is 15 residues. From germline, CDR1 is MNHNS and CDR2 SASEGT. Trimming cost V 6 bases and J 0 bases, with 12 bases left between them. The CDR3 sequence is CASSLGLFSGNTIYF. The CDR3 DNA reads TGTGCCAGCAGCCTCGGACTTTTCTCTGGAAACACCATATATTTT.

The sample holds a few counts of this clone. The rearrangement links TRBV6-1 to TRBJ2-1; D is uncertain. Germline values: CDR1 MNHNS, CDR2 SASEGT. The germline V and J ends were trimmed by 6 bases and 8 bases, with 11 bases remaining between them. CDR3 size: 12 residues. CDR3 DNA: TGTGCCAGCAGCGCTACTCGTTATGAGCAGTTCTTC. As protein: CASSATRYEQFF.

The CDR3 loop reads CASSTTGSYEQYF. Here the CDR3 DNA reads TGTGCCAGCAGCACGACCGGGTCCTACGAGCAGTACTTC. This chain connects TRBV7-2 to TRBJ2-7; D is uncertain. This CDR3 is 13 amino acids long. V gave up 5 bases and J gave up 1 base, with 9 bases separating them. CDR1 and CDR2 (germline): SGHTA, FQGNSA.

This clone was detected a few times. The V and J genes are TRBV28 and TRBJ1-6, with TRBD1 matching 7 bases. Germline CDR1 and CDR2: MDHEN and SYDVKM. CDR3 length equals 15 residues. V was pared by 3 bases and J by 7 bases, with 6 bases of the junction left unmatched. Here the CDR3 reads CASSFPGTVNSPLHF. Written as DNA, the CDR3 is TGTGCCAGCAGTTTCCCGGGGACAGTAAATTCACCCCTCCACTTT.

The chain is built from TRBV11-2 and TRBJ2-1; 9 bases align to TRBD2. The trim removed 4 bases at V and 5 bases at J, leaving 15 bases unmatched. The CDR3 consists of 18 residues. Germline V gene sequence: CDR1 SGHAT, CDR2 FQNNGV. CDR3: CASSSYGTSWLGNNEQFF. The CDR3 DNA reads TGTGCCAGCAGCTCATACGGGACTAGCTGGTTGGGGAACAATGAGCAGTTCTTC.

This chain joins TRBV5-1 and TRBJ1-3; 10 bases fit TRBD1. CDR3 length: 17 residues. The germline V gene has CDR1 SGHRS and CDR2 YFSETQ. V shed 2 bases and J 4 bases; nucleotides not matched to a gene: 9. CDR3 sequence reads: CASSFNPGQGWGNTIYF. In DNA form, the CDR3 reads TGCGCCAGCAGCTTCAACCCGGGACAGGGGTGGGGAAACACCATATATTTT. The variable domain in full, with the rest retrieved from reference TRBV5-1 and TRBJ1-3, is KAGVTQTPRYLIKTRGQQVTLSCSPISGHRSVSWYQQTPGQGLQFLFEYFSETQRNKGNFPGRFSGRQFSNSRSEMNVSTLELGDSALYLCASSFNPGQGWGNTIYFGEGSWLTVV.

The chain couples TRBV27 to TRBJ2-7, with TRBD1 matching over 9 bases. Germline CDR1 is MNHEY and CDR2 is SMNVEV (reference sequence). The length of the CDR3 is 15 residues. V shed 3 bases and J 3 bases; nucleotides not matched to a gene: 6. The CDR3 loop is CASSLSTGGNYEQYF. CDR3 DNA: TGTGCCAGCAGTTTGTCGACAGGGGGGAACTACGAGCAGTACTTC.

This clone was found a few times. CDR3 region: CASSYRGGGYTF. CDR3 nucleotide sequence: TGTGCCAGCAGCTACAGGGGTGGCGGCTACACCTTC. The gene calls are TRBV11-3 and TRBJ1-2; 7 positions match TRBD1. The CDR3 loop spans 12 amino acids. Looked up from germline, CDR1 is SGHNT and CDR2 is YENEEA. V dropped 4 bases and J dropped 8; count of bases not matched to a gene: 4.

This clone was picked up one time. The chain couples TRBV28 to TRBJ2-7; 15 nucleotides line up with TRBD2. This CDR3 comprises 16 residues. CDR1 is MDHEN, CDR2 SYDVKM, per germline. The ends lost 8 bases at V and 3 bases at J; junction bases unmatched: 8. CDR3 amino acids: CASSTPGLAGGYEQYF. Written as DNA, the CDR3 is TGTGCCAGCTCCACCCCGGGACTAGCGGGAGGCTACGAGCAGTACTTC.

This clone has only a few counts. V usage is TRBV7-2 and J usage is TRBJ2-7, with 8 bases aligning to TRBD1. The CDR3 sequence is 14 residues long. Unmatched junction bases numbered 6, after V lost 5 bases and J lost 3 bases. CDR1 is SGHTA and CDR2 is FQGNSA in the germline V gene. The CDR3 coding sequence is TGTGCCAGCAGCCCGCGGACAGGGAGCTACGAGCAGTACTTC. This gives the protein CASSPRTGSYEQYF.

The chain carries TRBV5-1 and TRBJ2-7, with D possibly being TRBD2 (6 bases). The CDR3 is made up of 13 amino acids. Per the germline V gene, CDR1 is SGHRS and CDR2 is YFSETQ. Trimming took 3 bases from V and 1 from J, leaving 8 bases between them. DNA for the CDR3: TGCGCCAGCAGCTCCGGGAGATCCTACGAGCAGTACTTC. Translated, it gives CASSSGRSYEQYF. Using reference TRBV5-1 and TRBJ2-7 for the parts outside the CDR3, the full variable domain is KAGVTQTPRYLIKTRGQQVTLSCSPISGHRSVSWYQQTPGQGLQFLFEYFSETQRNKGNFPGRFSGRQFSNSRSEMNVSTLELGDSALYLCASSSGRSYEQYFGPGTRLTVT.

The chain combines TRBV28 with TRBJ1-5; 8 bases fit TRBD1. V was pared by 4 bases and J by 6 bases, with 11 bases of the junction left unmatched. CDR1 is MDHEN, CDR2 SYDVKM, per germline. There are 16 residues in the CDR3. CDR3 in amino acids: CASSSLGQGRGQPQHF. DNA for the CDR3: TGTGCCAGCAGTTCTCTAGGACAGGGCCGGGGTCAGCCCCAGCATTTT.

This clone appeared a single time. Here the CDR3 DNA reads TGTGCCAGCAGCTTAGCGTCCCTGCCGGGAGATACGCAGTATTTT. The encoded protein is CASSLASLPGDTQYF. The genes are TRBV7-9 and TRBJ2-3, with unresolved D. The V end was cut by 0 bases, the J end by 5 bases, with 12 bases between. The CDR3 totals 15 residues. Germline-derived CDR1 and CDR2 are SEHNR and FQNEAQ (reference sequence).

The chain employs TRBV30 and TRBJ1-4, with D possibly TRBD1 on 6 matching bases. The germline V gene encodes CDR1 GTSNPN and CDR2 SVGIG (reference sequence). V was pared by 3 bases and J by 4 bases, with 12 bases between. The CDR3 is 14 amino acids. The chain's CDR3 is CAWSAGAINEKLFF. Here the CDR3 DNA reads TGTGCCTGGAGCGCAGGGGCCATTAATGAAAAACTGTTTTTT.